This passage covers 10 T cell receptor beta chains from one sample sequenced in a study of blood T cell repertoires in COVID-19. Profiling relied on immunoSEQ multiplex PCR, and the TCRdb table lists in-frame clones only, not all of them. The data hold roughly 240,000 clones, with about 87% observed a single time. Sequenced material: PBMCs or T cells enriched from blood (not recorded which). These receptors originate from a man in his fifties who had been exposed to COVID-19.

The CDR3 DNA reads TGTGCCAGCAGTCGTCGGACAGGGGATATTTACAATGAGCAGTTCTTC. Protein: CASSRRTGDIYNEQFF. The V gene is TRBV27, the J gene TRBJ2-1; 9 nucleotides line up with TRBD1. The CDR3 is 16 amino acids. V was clipped by 5 bases and J by 4 bases; unmatched bases: 9. Germline-derived CDR1 and CDR2 are MNHEY and SMNVEV (reference sequence).

V and J are TRBV24-1 and TRBJ2-3, with 7 bases lining up with TRBD2. With V trimmed by 3 bases and J by 3 bases, 11 bases remained unmatched. The CDR3 consists of 17 residues. The germline V gene has CDR1 KGHDR and CDR2 SFDVKD. CDR3: CATSDPRGRGGTDTQYF. CDR3 bases: TGTGCCACCAGTGATCCCCGGGGGAGGGGAGGGACAGATACGCAGTATTTT.

The chain has TRBV18 and TRBJ1-1; tentatively, D is TRBD1 (5 bases). The germline V and J ends were trimmed by 0 bases and 0 bases, with 14 bases remaining between them. There are 17 residues in the CDR3. Germline assignment: CDR1 KGHSH and CDR2 LQKENI. CDR3 bases: TGTGCCAGCTCACCACCGGGGCAGCACCCAATGAACACTGAAGCTTTCTTT. Its translation is CASSPPGQHPMNTEAFF.

J is TRBJ1-1 and V is TRBV6-1; D is unresolved. There are 15 residues in the CDR3. Germline assignment: CDR1 MNHNS and CDR2 SASEGT. Trimming took 3 bases from V and 4 from J, leaving 15 bases between them. This chain's CDR3 is CASSDKPGGSTEAFF. CDR3 nucleotide sequence: TGTGCCAGCAGTGATAAACCGGGAGGCAGCACTGAAGCTTTCTTT.

V and J are TRBV5-1 and TRBJ2-5; 9 bases are a match to TRBD1. The CDR3 is 15 residues long. Germline loops: CDR1 SGHRS, CDR2 YFSETQ. The J segment lost 4 bases and the V segment lost 4 bases, leaving 8 bases of the junction unmatched. CDR3 sequence: CASSMGQGKGETQYF. DNA of the CDR3: TGCGCCAGCAGCATGGGACAGGGAAAAGGAGAGACCCAGTACTTC.

The rearrangement joins TRBV5-4 to TRBJ2-7; the match to TRBD2 covers 9 bases. The CDR3 has 17 residues. Germline assignment: CDR1 SGHNT and CDR2 YYREEE (reference sequence). The J segment lost 7 bases and the V segment lost 0 bases, leaving 14 bases of the junction unmatched. CDR3 in amino acids: CASSLGKAGGAPREQYF. CDR3 bases: TGTGCCAGCAGCTTGGGGAAAGCGGGGGGAGCCCCTAGGGAGCAGTACTTC.

The V gene is TRBV11-3, the J gene TRBJ2-2, with TRBD2 matching 9 bases. This CDR3 has 18 amino acids. Per germline, CDR1 SGHNT and CDR2 YENEEA. V gave up 5 bases and J gave up 0 bases; unmatched junction bases: 10. CDR3 loop: CASSGPKAGGSNTGELFF. In DNA, the CDR3 is TGTGCCAGCAGCGGTCCCAAAGCGGGAGGTTCGAACACCGGGGAGCTGTTTTTT.

This chain connects TRBV2 to TRBJ2-3; 13 nucleotides align to TRBD2. V lost 5 bases to trimming and J lost 8 bases; unmatched junction nucleotides: 7. The germline CDR1 and CDR2 sequences are SNHLY and FYNNEI. The CDR3 length is 15 residues. CDR3 DNA sequence: TGTGCCAGCAGTTTACTAGCGGGAGGGTGGATTACGCAGTATTTT. Encoded protein: CASSLLAGGWITQYF. Looking up the rest from reference TRBV2 and TRBJ2-3 gives the full variable domain: EPEVTQTPSHQVTQMGQEVILRCVPISNHLYFYWYRQILGQKVEFLVSFYNNEISEKSEIFDDQFSVERPDGSNFTLKIRSTKLEDSAMYFCASSLLAGGWITQYFGPGTRLTVL.

The rearrangement joins TRBV24-1 to TRBJ1-1; D remains ambiguous. The CDR3 has 17 amino acids. The germline CDR1 and CDR2 sequences are KGHDR and SFDVKD. The ends were cut back, 7 bases at V and 1 base at J, with 21 bases in the middle. The CDR3 reads CATSPEVYRETNTEAFF. CDR3 DNA sequence: TGTGCCACCAGCCCGGAGGTCTACCGGGAAACGAACACTGAAGCTTTCTTT.

In this sample, this clone turned up once. The chain combines TRBV7-3 with TRBJ2-2; 7 positions match TRBD2. The CDR3 contains 16 residues. Germline lookup yields CDR1 SGHTA and CDR2 FQGTGA. Trimming at V came to 2 bases and at J to 6 bases, leaving 9 bases not matched to a gene. CDR3 residues: CASSLLGTNLAGELFF. The CDR3 DNA follows: TGTGCCAGCAGCTTACTTGGGACTAACCTTGCCGGGGAGCTGTTTTTT.